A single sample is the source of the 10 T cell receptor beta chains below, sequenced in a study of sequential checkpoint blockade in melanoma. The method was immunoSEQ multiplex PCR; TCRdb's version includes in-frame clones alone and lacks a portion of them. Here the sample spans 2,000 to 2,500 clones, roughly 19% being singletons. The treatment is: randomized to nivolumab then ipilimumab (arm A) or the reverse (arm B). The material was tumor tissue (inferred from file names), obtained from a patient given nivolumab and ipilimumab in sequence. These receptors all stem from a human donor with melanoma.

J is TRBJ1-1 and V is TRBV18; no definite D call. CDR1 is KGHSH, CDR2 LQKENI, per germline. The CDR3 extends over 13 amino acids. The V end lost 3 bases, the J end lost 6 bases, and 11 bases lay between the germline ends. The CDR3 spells CASSPRGVPEAFF. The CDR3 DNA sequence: TGTGCCAGCTCACCGCGTGGGGTGCCTGAAGCTTTCTTT.

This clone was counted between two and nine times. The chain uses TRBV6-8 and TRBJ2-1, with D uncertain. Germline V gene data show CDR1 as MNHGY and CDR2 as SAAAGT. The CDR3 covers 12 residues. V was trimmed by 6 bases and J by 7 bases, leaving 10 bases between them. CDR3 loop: CASRGIRNEQFF. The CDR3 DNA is TGTGCCAGCAGGGGTATCCGTAATGAGCAGTTCTTC.

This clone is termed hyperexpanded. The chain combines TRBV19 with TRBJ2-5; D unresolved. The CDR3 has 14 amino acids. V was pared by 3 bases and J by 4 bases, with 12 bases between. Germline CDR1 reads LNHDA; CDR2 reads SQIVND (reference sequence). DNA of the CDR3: TGTGCCAGTAGTATCGGCTTTTCGGGAGAGACCCAGTACTTC. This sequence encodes CASSIGFSGETQYF.

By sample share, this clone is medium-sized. This chain's CDR3 is CASSYLARQQYTEAFF. The CDR3 nucleotides are TGTGCCAGCAGTTACTTGGCTCGACAGCAATACACTGAAGCTTTCTTT. The chain has TRBV6-8 and TRBJ1-1, with D possibly TRBD1 on 5 matching bases. CDR1 and CDR2 from the germline V gene are MNHGY and SAAAGT. The germline V and J ends were trimmed by 1 base and 3 bases, with 15 bases remaining between them. The CDR3 totals 16 residues.

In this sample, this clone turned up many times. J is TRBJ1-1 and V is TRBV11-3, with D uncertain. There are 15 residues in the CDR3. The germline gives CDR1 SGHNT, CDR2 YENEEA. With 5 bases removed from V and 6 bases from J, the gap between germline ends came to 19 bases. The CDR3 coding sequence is TGTGCCAGCAGCCAAGTAAGCTGGGCTGGGCCTGAAGCTTTCTTT. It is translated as CASSQVSWAGPEAFF.

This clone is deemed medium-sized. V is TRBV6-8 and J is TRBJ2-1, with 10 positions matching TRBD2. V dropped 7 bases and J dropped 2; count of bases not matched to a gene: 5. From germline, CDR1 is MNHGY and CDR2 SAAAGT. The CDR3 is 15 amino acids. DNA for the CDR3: TGTGCCAGCAACTTAGCGGGAGGTCCCTACAATGAGCAGTTCTTC. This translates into CASNLAGGPYNEQFF.

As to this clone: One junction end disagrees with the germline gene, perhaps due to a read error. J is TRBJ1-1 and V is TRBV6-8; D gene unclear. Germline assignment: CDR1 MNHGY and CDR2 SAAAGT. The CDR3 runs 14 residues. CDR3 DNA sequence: TGTGCCAGCAGTGACTCGAGTCGGAACACTGAAGCTTTCTTT. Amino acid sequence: CASSDSSRNTEAFF.

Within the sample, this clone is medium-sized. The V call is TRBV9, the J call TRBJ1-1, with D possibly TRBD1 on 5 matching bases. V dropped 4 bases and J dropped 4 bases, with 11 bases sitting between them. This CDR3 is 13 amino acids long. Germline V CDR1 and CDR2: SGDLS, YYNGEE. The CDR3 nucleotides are TGTGCCAGCAGCCGGGGGGACGGCACTGAAGCTTTCTTT. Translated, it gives CASSRGDGTEAFF.

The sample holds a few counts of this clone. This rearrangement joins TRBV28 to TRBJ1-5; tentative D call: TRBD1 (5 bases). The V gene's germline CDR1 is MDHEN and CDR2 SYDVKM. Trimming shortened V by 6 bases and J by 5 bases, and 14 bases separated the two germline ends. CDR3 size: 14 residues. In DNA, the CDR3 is TGTGCCAGCAGCCGATTGGGGGAATATCAGCCCCAGCATTTT. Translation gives CASSRLGEYQPQHF.

DNA of the CDR3: TGTGCCAGCAGCGTGAGAGGGAATAATTCACCCCTCCACTTT. Encoded protein: CASSVRGNNSPLHF. V is TRBV9 and J is TRBJ1-6; the D is unclear. Trimming shortened V by 2 bases and J by 5 bases, and 8 bases separated the two germline ends. The germline V gene has CDR1 SGDLS and CDR2 YYNGEE. The CDR3 loop spans 14 amino acids.